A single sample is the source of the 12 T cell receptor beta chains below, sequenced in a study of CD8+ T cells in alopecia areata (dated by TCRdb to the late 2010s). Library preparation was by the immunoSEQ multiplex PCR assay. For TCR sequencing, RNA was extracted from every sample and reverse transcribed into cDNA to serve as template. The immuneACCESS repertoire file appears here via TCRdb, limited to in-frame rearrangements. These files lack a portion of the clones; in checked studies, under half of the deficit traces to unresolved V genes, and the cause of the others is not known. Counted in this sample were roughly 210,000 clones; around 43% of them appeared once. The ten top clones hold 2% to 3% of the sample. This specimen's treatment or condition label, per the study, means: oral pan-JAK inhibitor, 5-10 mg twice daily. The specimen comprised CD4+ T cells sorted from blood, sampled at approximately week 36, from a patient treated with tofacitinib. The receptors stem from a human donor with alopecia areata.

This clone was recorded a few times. CDR3 sequence: CASTYGTSGYNEQFF. The DNA for the CDR3 is TGCGCCAGCACCTATGGGACTAGCGGGTACAATGAGCAGTTCTTC. The rearrangement joins TRBV5-1 to TRBJ2-1; 12 nucleotides align to TRBD2. This CDR3 contains 15 residues. V was pared by 6 bases and J by 4 bases, with 5 bases of the junction left unmatched. From germline, CDR1 is SGHRS and CDR2 YFSETQ.

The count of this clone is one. In nucleotides, the CDR3 is TGTGCCAGCAGCTTGAAAGCGGGAGTGTACGAGCAGTACTTC. Its protein product is CASSLKAGVYEQYF. The J gene is TRBJ2-7, the V gene TRBV5-4; 8 bases line up with TRBD2. V lost 1 base to trimming and J lost 4 bases; unmatched junction nucleotides: 4. The CDR3 totals 14 residues. CDR1 is SGHNT and CDR2 is YYREEE in the germline V gene (reference sequence).

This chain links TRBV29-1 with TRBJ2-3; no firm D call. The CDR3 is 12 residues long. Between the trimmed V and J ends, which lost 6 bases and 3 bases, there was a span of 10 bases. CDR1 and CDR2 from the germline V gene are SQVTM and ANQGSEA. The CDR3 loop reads CSVHGLTDTQYF. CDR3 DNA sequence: TGCAGCGTCCATGGTCTAACAGATACGCAGTATTTT.

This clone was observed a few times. CDR3 sequence (DNA): TGTGCCAGCAGCCAAGATGGCGGGACGACTATCCTCTCTGGGGCCAACGTCCTGACTTTC. This sequence encodes CASSQDGGTTILSGANVLTF. The rearrangement uses TRBV4-2 and TRBJ2-6, with D possibly TRBD2 on 6 matching bases. The CDR3 loop spans 20 amino acids. Germline CDR1 LGHNA, CDR2 YNFKEQ. Trimming removed 0 bases at V and 0 bases at J, with 18 bases between.

The CDR3 coding sequence is TGTGCCTGGAGGTCAACAGGGTGGAGGACTGAAGCTTTCTTT. This gives the protein CAWRSTGWRTEAFF. The chain links TRBV30 to TRBJ1-1, with D tentatively TRBD1 (6 bases). V was shortened by 3 bases and J by 5 bases, with 16 bases between the two germline ends. CDR3 size: 14 residues. Germline CDR1 is GTSNPN and CDR2 is SVGIG (reference sequence). The variable domain in full, completed from reference TRBV30 and TRBJ1-1, reads SQTIHQWPATLVQPVGSPLSLECTVEGTSNPNLYWYRQAAGRGLQLLFYSVGIGQISSEVPQNLSASRPQDRQFILSSKKLLLSDSGFYLCAWRSTGWRTEAFFGQGTRLTVV.

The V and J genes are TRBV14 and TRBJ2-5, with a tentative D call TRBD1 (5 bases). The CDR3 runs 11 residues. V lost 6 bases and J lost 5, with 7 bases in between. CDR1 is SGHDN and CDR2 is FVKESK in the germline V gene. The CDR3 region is CASSYRETQYF. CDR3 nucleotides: TGTGCCAGCAGTTACAGGGAGACCCAGTACTTC.

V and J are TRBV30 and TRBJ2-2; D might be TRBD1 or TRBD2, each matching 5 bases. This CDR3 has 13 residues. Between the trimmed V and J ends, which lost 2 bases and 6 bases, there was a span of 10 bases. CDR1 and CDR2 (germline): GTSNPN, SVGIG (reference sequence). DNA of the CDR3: TGTGCCTGGAGTAAAATGGGGGCCGGGGAGCTGTTTTTT. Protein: CAWSKMGAGELFF.

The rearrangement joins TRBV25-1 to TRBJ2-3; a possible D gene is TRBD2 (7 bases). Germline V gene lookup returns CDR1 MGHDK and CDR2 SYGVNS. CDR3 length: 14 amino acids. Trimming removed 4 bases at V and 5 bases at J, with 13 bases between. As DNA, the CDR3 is TGTGCCAGCAGTGGGGTCGGGGGGCAAGATACGCAGTATTTT. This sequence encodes CASSGVGGQDTQYF.

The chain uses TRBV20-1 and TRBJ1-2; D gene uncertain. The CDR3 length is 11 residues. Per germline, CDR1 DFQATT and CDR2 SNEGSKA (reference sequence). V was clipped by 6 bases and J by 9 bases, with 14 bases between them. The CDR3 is CSALAKTSYTF. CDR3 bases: TGCAGTGCCCTCGCTAAGACGAGCTACACCTTC.

The chain's CDR3 is CASAKGGSRNIQYF. The CDR3 nucleotides read TGTGCCAGCGCGAAGGGAGGGAGTAGGAACATTCAGTACTTC. The rearrangement joins TRBV6-5 to TRBJ2-4; TRBD2 matches at 7 bases. Trimming removed 8 bases from V and 7 bases from J; junction bases left unmatched: 11. The germline V gene encodes CDR1 MNHEY and CDR2 SVGAGI. There are 14 residues in the CDR3.

The CDR3 here is CASSSGLAGSTDTQYF. CDR3 DNA sequence: TGCGCCAGCAGCTCCGGACTAGCGGGGAGCACAGATACGCAGTATTTT. The genes are TRBV5-1 and TRBJ2-3; 12 bases line up with TRBD2. In germline, CDR1 is SGHRS, CDR2 YFSETQ. The CDR3 has 16 residues. V lost 3 bases to trimming and J lost 0 bases; unmatched junction nucleotides: 2.

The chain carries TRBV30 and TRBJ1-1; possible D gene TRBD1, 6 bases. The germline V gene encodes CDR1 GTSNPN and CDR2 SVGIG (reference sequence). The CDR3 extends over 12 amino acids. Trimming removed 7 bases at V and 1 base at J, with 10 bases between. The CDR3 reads CASRQENTEAFF. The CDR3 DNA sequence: TGTGCCTCCAGACAGGAGAACACTGAAGCTTTCTTT.